This note documents a single T cell receptor beta chain sequence. Its antigen remains undetermined. Base qualities are not at hand, and no much larger clone is one base apart. Using the deep immunoSEQ assay, multiplex PCR amplified TCR CDR3 regions from genomic DNA. For each cell subset, the extracted genomic DNA was distributed evenly across all wells of several immunoSEQ 96-well plates, and each plate served as one replicate. Each replicate PCR for sorted subsets received approximately 220 ng genomic DNA, equal to around 32,000 T cell genomes. The purified libraries were quantified using a Qubit 3.0 fluorometer, sized with a Bioanalyzer 2100, and then quantified again using the KAPA Library Quantification kit. Every immunoSEQ 96-well plate was sequenced on a dedicated single-read 150-cycle Illumina NextSeq 550 flow cell. The published analysis was carried out like this. The immunoSEQ output contained only junctional sequences without quality scores, so filtering could not match that applied to full-length reads. To assign V/J genes and CDR3, sequences were annotated against IMGT germline references using PyIR, a Python wrapper for IgBLAST v1.9. Reads with weak V/J assignments (E-value above 1e-6), missing CDR3, stop codons, out-of-frame junctions, or ambiguous translated residues were removed. A V3J clonotype was defined by an identical inferred V gene, J gene, and CDR3 amino acid sequence. The percentage overlap between two repertoires was calculated by dividing the number of shared unique clonotypes by the size of the smaller repertoire. Repertoire richness was assessed with RTK rarefaction, the Chao1 estimator, and Recon v2.1 estimates of unobserved clonotypes. For all TCRbeta clonotypes obtained by the gDNA method from a few donors, generation probabilities were computed with OLGA. Sourced from immuneACCESS, this table was stored by TCRdb with only in-frame sequences that have V and J called. A share of the clones is absent; for the studies checked, an unresolved V gene accounts for under half, and the remainder has no known explanation. The D gene and trimming were derived from the DNA, and the V and J assignments and clone size from that table. The sample includes about 730,000 clones, with roughly two thirds observed a single time. The ten largest clonotypes hold approximately 2% of the sample.

The sample originates from a study of shared clonotypes between healthy human individuals (dated by TCRdb to the early 2020s). About the investigation overall: A couple of women and a few men aged 18 to 49 years were included in the cohort. For each donor, CD4 naive and CD4 memory were each run on three plates, CD8 naive on two plates, and CD8 memory on one plate. The study deeply sequenced blood TCR repertoires of five healthy adults to estimate repertoire size and the extent of clonotype sharing between individuals. To increase sequencing depth and limit assay-specific biases, TCR repertoire library preparation and sequencing were carried out by different laboratories using diverse techniques. Between about 0.9 and 9 billion PBMCs per donor were obtained by leukapheresis. What the research found in general, with its limitations: When a handful of donors were compared, the shared fraction of clonotypes was about 5.2% for naive CD4, around 3.5% for naive CD8, roughly 2.3% for memory CD4, and less than 0.45% for memory CD8. Naive subsets generally had larger estimated clonotype richness than memory subsets. Rarefaction of sorted-subset datasets indicated incomplete sequencing despite the large sequencing depth. Only blood was sampled, and tissue TCR repertoires likely differ from those in blood. Higher generation probabilities were observed for clonotypes shared by all four sorted-subset donors than for non-shared clonotypes. The genetic and exposure-history diversity represented was limited by the small number of donors. Pairwise subsampling led to the expectation that sequencing depth would affect the degree of clonotype sharing among donors.

Donors were healthy HIV-negative adults with no recently reported acute infections or vaccinations. Every donor was a Caucasian adult living in Nashville, Tennessee, USA. CD4+ T cells were enriched by magnetic negative selection; naive cells were then positively selected on CD45RA, and the negative fraction formed the memory subset. After blood collection by leukapheresis, PBMCs were isolated using Ficoll-Histopaque density gradient centrifugation and then cryopreserved in the vapor phase of liquid nitrogen. Analytical flow cytometry was used to check the purity and quantity of each magnetically sorted T cell population. Genomic DNA was isolated from every sorted fraction and measured by UV absorbance on a Nanodrop 2000c. The clonotype originates from a woman in her thirties in good health. What was sequenced was memory CD4+ T cells sorted from blood. The cell subset or site label, read with the paper, signifies: CD45RA-negative fraction.

The CDR3 is CASSPLAGNRNEQFF. In nucleotides, the sequence is TGTGCCAGCAGTCCACTAGCGGGAAATCGAAATGAGCAGTTCTTC. This receptor chain uses TRBV27 and TRBJ2-1; TRBD2 fits 10 bases in the junction. At the junction V is shortened by 5 bases and J by 7 bases; bases outside the gene matches: 8. The CDR3 spans 15 residues, from the cysteine through the phenylalanine. The kept DNA is CDR3 alone, 45 bases in frame from the first base. CDR1 and CDR2 (MNHEY, SMNVEV) derive from the germline V gene (reference sequence).